A single sample gave rise to the 9 T cell receptor beta chains below, sequenced in a study of identifying expanded T cells in peripheral blood. TCRdb's copy holds only in-frame clones and misses some; the assay was immunoSEQ multiplex PCR. The sample includes approximately 50,000 clones, less than 85% of them seen just once. The sample taken for sequencing was blood. These receptors were obtained from a person between 18 and 75 years old in good health.

The genes are TRBV7-8 and TRBJ1-1; D is uncertain. Germline assignment: CDR1 SGHVS and CDR2 FQNEAQ. This CDR3 has 12 residues. V was pared by 3 bases and J by 5 bases, with 7 bases between. The CDR3 here is CASSFIKTEAFF. The CDR3 DNA sequence: TGTGCCAGCAGCTTCATTAAAACTGAAGCTTTCTTT.

This chain joins TRBV4-1 and TRBJ2-1; weak D call: TRBD1 (6 bases). V was shortened by 4 bases and J by 5 bases, with 15 bases between the two germline ends. This CDR3 comprises 15 residues. Germline V gives CDR1 MGHRA, CDR2 YSYEKL. In DNA form, the CDR3 reads TGCGCCAGCAGCCTCCGGGACATGCTACACAATGAGCAGTTCTTC. It codes for CASSLRDMLHNEQFF.

The chain couples TRBV6-1 to TRBJ1-1; no firm D call. Looked up from germline, CDR1 is MNHNS and CDR2 is SASEGT. V dropped 7 bases and J dropped 6 bases, with 9 bases sitting between them. This CDR3 spans 11 amino acids. CDR3 amino acids: CASNSFPEAFF. Here the CDR3 DNA reads TGTGCCAGCAATTCTTTCCCTGAAGCTTTCTTT.

Only a few counts were recorded for this clone. The J gene is TRBJ2-7, the V gene TRBV11-2; 7 bases fit TRBD1. The V segment lost 5 bases and the J segment 5 bases; nucleotides outside the gene matches: 9. Germline V CDR1 and CDR2: SGHAT, FQNNGV. The CDR3 is 14 amino acids. CDR3 nucleotides: TGTGCCAGCAGCCCTCCAGACAGGGTCCACGAGCAGTACTTC. Its translation: CASSPPDRVHEQYF. Full variable domain (rest looked up from reference TRBV11-2 and TRBJ2-7): EAGVAQSPRYKIIEKRQSVAFWCNPISGHATLYWYQQILGQGPKLLIQFQNNGVVDDSQLPKDRFSAERLKGVDSTLKIQPAKLEDSAVYLCASSPPDRVHEQYFGPGTRLTVT.

The rearrangement uses TRBV11-2 and TRBJ2-2; D may be TRBD1 (6 bases). This CDR3 contains 17 residues. Germline V gives CDR1 SGHAT, CDR2 FQNNGV. V dropped 3 bases and J dropped 4 bases, with 18 bases sitting between them. The CDR3 sequence is CASSLLPGAVSTGELFF. The CDR3 DNA follows: TGTGCCAGCAGCTTGCTGCCAGGGGCGGTATCCACCGGGGAGCTGTTTTTT. The whole variable domain, filled in from reference TRBV11-2 and TRBJ2-2, reads EAGVAQSPRYKIIEKRQSVAFWCNPISGHATLYWYQQILGQGPKLLIQFQNNGVVDDSQLPKDRFSAERLKGVDSTLKIQPAKLEDSAVYLCASSLLPGAVSTGELFFGEGSRLTVL.

V usage is TRBV7-9 and J usage is TRBJ1-6; tentatively, D is TRBD1 (5 bases). Germline lookup yields CDR1 SEHNR and CDR2 FQNEAQ (reference sequence). This CDR3 has 15 amino acids. The V and J ends lost 5 bases and 5 bases respectively, with 13 bases between them. CDR3 amino acids: CASSHIRAHNSPLHF. The CDR3 DNA is TGTGCCAGCAGCCATATCAGGGCCCATAATTCACCCCTCCACTTT. The full variable domain, completed using reference TRBV7-9 and TRBJ1-6, is DTGVSQNPRHKITKRGQNVTFRCDPISEHNRLYWYRQTLGQGPEFLTYFQNEAQLEKSRLLSDRFSAERPKGSFSTLEIQRTEQGDSAMYLCASSHIRAHNSPLHFGNGTRLTVT.

In this sample, this clone turned up a few times. J is TRBJ2-7 and V is TRBV9; D is unresolved. V was cut by 3 bases and J by 3 bases, with 10 bases left in between. Germline CDR1 is SGDLS and CDR2 is YYNGEE. The CDR3 runs 13 residues. CDR3 protein: CASSASGSYEQYF. The CDR3 DNA reads TGTGCCAGCAGCGCTAGTGGAAGCTACGAGCAGTACTTC.

The CDR3 nucleotides are TGTGCCAGCTCAACCTACAGGGGACGCGGCGGGGAGCTGTTTTTT. This encodes CASSTYRGRGGELFF. The V gene is TRBV18, the J gene TRBJ2-2, with TRBD1 identical over 7 bases. V shed 5 bases, J shed 7 bases, and the junction held 10 bases outside the gene matches. This CDR3 has 15 amino acids. The V gene's germline CDR1 is KGHSH and CDR2 LQKENI.

The chain uses TRBV6-1 and TRBJ2-2; 7 bases are shared with TRBD2. CDR1 and CDR2 (germline): MNHNS, SASEGT. The CDR3 spans 14 residues. The ends lost 2 bases at V and 7 bases at J; junction bases unmatched: 4. The CDR3 protein is CASSERGGFGELFF. The CDR3 nucleotides are TGTGCCAGCAGTGAAAGGGGAGGGTTCGGGGAGCTGTTTTTT.